What follows are 32 T cell receptor beta chains derived from one specimen sequenced in a study of Ad26.COV2.S vaccination and SARS-CoV-2 variants. Profiling relied on immunoSEQ multiplex PCR, and the TCRdb table lists in-frame clones only, not all of them. The sample contains 200,000 to 300,000 clones, 88% of which appear only once. Treatment specified: roughly 20 received Ad26.COV2.S at low or high dose, single or two shots; about 5 received placebo; per-sample allocation not given. Sampling happened 63 days after the first vaccine or placebo injection. Sample: peripheral blood, taken in a trial of Ad26.COV2.S vaccine versus placebo. The receptors shown here come from a person between 18 and 60 years old who received the Ad26.COV2.S COVID-19 vaccine or a placebo.

The chain employs TRBV5-1 and TRBJ2-2; 10 bases match TRBD1. Germline-derived CDR1 and CDR2 are SGHRS and YFSETQ. Trimming took 3 bases from V and 3 from J; bases not matched to a gene: 2. This CDR3 is 15 amino acids long. CDR3 protein: CASSWGQGYTGELFF. Here the CDR3 DNA reads TGCGCCAGCAGCTGGGGACAGGGGTACACCGGGGAGCTGTTTTTT. Full variable domain (rest looked up from reference TRBV5-1 and TRBJ2-2): KAGVTQTPRYLIKTRGQQVTLSCSPISGHRSVSWYQQTPGQGLQFLFEYFSETQRNKGNFPGRFSGRQFSNSRSEMNVSTLELGDSALYLCASSWGQGYTGELFFGEGSRLTVL.

The chain employs TRBV14 and TRBJ1-1; 9 positions match TRBD1. J was trimmed by 8 bases and V by 2 bases; bases with no gene match: 3. Germline V lookup: CDR1 SGHDN, CDR2 FVKESK. This CDR3 has 13 amino acids. CDR3 amino acids: CASSQLQGAEAFF. In nucleotides, the CDR3 is TGTGCCAGCAGCCAATTACAGGGGGCGGAAGCTTTCTTT.

The genes are TRBV6-2 or TRBV6-3 and TRBJ2-3, with no clear D. This CDR3 has 12 residues. CDR1 and CDR2 (germline): MNHEY, SVGEGT. V lost 2 bases and J 5 bases, leaving 5 bases between the germline ends. DNA of the CDR3: TGTGCCAGCAGTTACGTAGGAGATACGCAGTATTTT. Its protein is CASSYVGDTQYF.

The CDR3 region is CAISPGQGFGYTF. DNA of the CDR3: TGTGCCATCAGCCCGGGACAGGGGTTTGGCTACACCTTC. This chain joins TRBV10-3 and TRBJ1-2; 10 nucleotides agree with TRBD1. Germline-derived CDR1 and CDR2 are ENHRY and SYGVKD. The CDR3 is 13 amino acids. V dropped 6 bases and J dropped 7; count of bases not matched to a gene: 5.

The chain combines TRBV7-8 with TRBJ1-3; D might be TRBD1 (5 bases). The V and J ends lost 5 bases and 2 bases respectively, with 19 bases between them. This CDR3 comprises 17 residues. Germline V gene lookup returns CDR1 SGHVS and CDR2 FQNEAQ. CDR3 loop: CASSRTEGLVAGNTIYF. DNA for the CDR3: TGTGCCAGCAGCCGCACCGAGGGGCTGGTGGCTGGAAACACCATATATTTT.

This sequence joins TRBV27 and TRBJ1-5; D gene uncertain. The CDR3 is 14 amino acids. Trimming took 6 bases from V and 1 from J, leaving 10 bases between them. Germline V lookup: CDR1 MNHEY, CDR2 SMNVEV (reference sequence). The CDR3 sequence: CASSPQHSNQPQHF. In DNA, the CDR3 is TGTGCCAGCAGCCCACAACACAGCAATCAGCCCCAGCATTTT.

This chain joins TRBV14 and TRBJ1-1; the match to TRBD1 covers 7 bases. V dropped 3 bases and J dropped 5; count of bases not matched to a gene: 6. The CDR3 length is 14 residues. Germline V gene lookup returns CDR1 SGHDN and CDR2 FVKESK. In nucleotides, the CDR3 is TGTGCCAGCAGCCAGACAGGGAGGTATACTGAAGCTTTCTTT. Residues: CASSQTGRYTEAFF.

The chain combines TRBV2 with TRBJ2-7, with 7 bases identical to TRBD1. From germline, CDR1 is SNHLY and CDR2 FYNNEI. The V segment lost 11 bases and the J segment 11 bases; nucleotides outside the gene matches: 6. This CDR3 comprises 9 residues. The CDR3 loop reads CAGRDSKYF. In DNA form, the CDR3 reads TGTGCCGGACGGGACAGTAAGTACTTC.

The rearrangement uses TRBV21-1 and TRBJ1-5. TRBV21-1 has pseudogene status. The CDR3 length is 16 residues. The CDR3 is CASSKVGSRCNQPQHF. For the CDR3, the DNA is TGTGCCAGCAGCAAAGTGGGTAGTCGATGCAATCAGCCCCAGCATTTT.

The J gene is TRBJ2-3, the V gene TRBV5-1; 8 bases align to TRBD2. V shed 4 bases and J 2 bases; nucleotides not matched to a gene: 6. CDR1 SGHRS and CDR2 YFSETQ come from the germline V gene. The CDR3 covers 15 residues. The CDR3: CASSKGLADTDTQYF. The CDR3 nucleotides are TGCGCCAGCAGCAAAGGACTAGCAGACACAGATACGCAGTATTTT. The variable domain in full, with the rest retrieved from reference TRBV5-1 and TRBJ2-3, is KAGVTQTPRYLIKTRGQQVTLSCSPISGHRSVSWYQQTPGQGLQFLFEYFSETQRNKGNFPGRFSGRQFSNSRSEMNVSTLELGDSALYLCASSKGLADTDTQYFGPGTRLTVL.

This chain links TRBV21-1 with TRBJ1-6; TRBD1, the table's D call, was not compared with the DNA. TRBV21-1 counts as a pseudogene. The CDR3 extends over 14 amino acids. CDR3 in DNA: TGTGCCAGCACCCACAGGGGGGATAATTCACCCCTCCACTTT. Its protein is CASTHRGDNSPLHF.

V usage is TRBV12-1 and J usage is TRBJ1-5. TRBV12-1 is described as a pseudogene. The CDR3 length is 10 residues. DNA of the CDR3: TGTGCCAGCATTCTGACTTCAGGGCATTTT. This translates into CASILTSGHF.

This chain links TRBV30 with TRBJ2-1; 7 bases fit TRBD1. Germline lookup yields CDR1 GTSNPN and CDR2 SVGIG (reference sequence). V lost 3 bases to trimming and J lost 5 bases; unmatched junction nucleotides: 22. CDR3 length: 19 residues. The CDR3 loop is CAWSPKGQRAFLGNNEQFF. DNA of the CDR3: TGTGCCTGGAGCCCTAAGGGACAGCGAGCCTTTCTGGGAAACAATGAGCAGTTCTTC.

The V gene is TRBV6-5, the J gene TRBJ2-2; 10 bases fit TRBD2. Germline V gene lookup returns CDR1 MNHEY and CDR2 SVGAGI. The CDR3 covers 15 residues. Trimming cost V 5 bases and J 6 bases; bases outside gene matches: 6. The CDR3 DNA follows: TGTGCCAGCAGTCCCCCTAGCGGGAGATCCGGGGAGCTGTTTTTT. It encodes CASSPPSGRSGELFF.

This clone was picked up one time. J is TRBJ2-7 and V is TRBV4-1; 8 bases agree with TRBD2. The CDR3 length is 17 residues. The germline gives CDR1 MGHRA, CDR2 YSYEKL. After removal of 3 bases from V and 3 bases from J, the junction contained 13 bases not matched to a gene. Here the CDR3 reads CASSHFGLADHNYEQYF. The CDR3 nucleotides are TGCGCCAGCAGCCACTTCGGACTAGCCGATCATAACTACGAGCAGTACTTC.

The J gene is TRBJ2-7, the V gene TRBV3-1 (or the pseudogene TRBV3-2); D gene ambiguous. Trimming shortened V by 1 base and J by 7 bases, and 14 bases separated the two germline ends. Germline values: CDR1 LGHDT, CDR2 YNNKEL (reference sequence). The CDR3 has 14 amino acids. CDR3 amino acids: CASSQGMAAREQYF. The DNA of the CDR3 is TGTGCCAGCAGCCAAGGGATGGCAGCGAGGGAGCAGTACTTC.

The CDR3 loop reads CASSPARVLQETQYF. CDR3 bases: TGTGCCAGCTCACCAGCCAGGGTGTTACAAGAGACCCAGTACTTC. The V and J genes are TRBV18 and TRBJ2-5, with TRBD1 as a possible D gene (5 bases). Germline loops: CDR1 KGHSH, CDR2 LQKENI. The CDR3 contains 15 residues. Trimming removed 2 bases from V and 2 bases from J, with 12 bases in between.

J is TRBJ2-3 and V is TRBV6-6; D unresolved. The germline V and J ends were trimmed by 0 bases and 6 bases, with 7 bases remaining between them. Germline assignment: CDR1 MNHNY and CDR2 SVGAGI (reference sequence). The CDR3 is 13 amino acids. CDR3 DNA sequence: TGTGCCAGCAGTTACTCTGAGGCCGATACGCAGTATTTT. This encodes CASSYSEADTQYF.

The chain has TRBV7-8 and TRBJ1-5; no clear D gene. The V gene lost 2 bases and the J gene lost 3 bases, with 11 bases spanning the gap. This CDR3 spans 15 amino acids. CDR1 SGHVS and CDR2 FQNEAQ come from the germline V gene. This CDR3 is CASSLRLEINQPQHF. The CDR3, as DNA: TGTGCCAGCAGCTTACGACTGGAAATCAATCAGCCCCAGCATTTT.

The V and J genes are TRBV4-2 and TRBJ2-5, with D perhaps TRBD2 (5 bases). V gave up 5 bases and J gave up 4 bases, with 20 bases separating them. CDR3 length: 16 amino acids. Germline V gene data show CDR1 as LGHNA and CDR2 as YNFKEQ. CDR3 bases: TGTGCCAGCAGCTCTCACTTTCCTGGAGGTCGAGAGACCCAGTACTTC. Protein sequence: CASSSHFPGGRETQYF.

Here the CDR3 DNA reads TGTGCCAGTAGTGAAACTAGGACCTCGGGCACCGGGGAGCTGTTTTTT. Its protein is CASSETRTSGTGELFF. The chain links TRBV19 to TRBJ2-2, with TRBD2 as a possible D gene (5 bases). Trimming pared 5 bases from V and 4 bases from J, leaving 17 bases between. Germline lookup yields CDR1 LNHDA and CDR2 SQIVND (reference sequence). This CDR3 comprises 16 residues.

This clone was recorded only once. The CDR3, as DNA: TGTGCCAGCAGTAAAGACGGAGGCTATGGCTACACCTTC. This codes for CASSKDGGYGYTF. This chain connects TRBV28 to TRBJ1-2; D is uncertain. Per germline, CDR1 MDHEN and CDR2 SYDVKM. V was cut by 5 bases and J by 4 bases, with 11 bases left in between. This CDR3 is 13 amino acids long.

This chain links TRBV28 with TRBJ2-3; D assignment may be TRBD1 or TRBD2 (7 bases each). The CDR3 length is 16 residues. Germline values: CDR1 MDHEN, CDR2 SYDVKM. V was trimmed by 5 bases and J by 4 bases, leaving 19 bases between them. CDR3 sequence: CASSLQGGRGPDTQYF. The CDR3 nucleotides are TGTGCCAGCAGTCTTCAGGGGGGGAGAGGACCAGATACGCAGTATTTT.

The chain has TRBV27 and TRBJ1-6; TRBD1 matches 7 bases. V gave up 7 bases and J gave up 9 bases; unmatched junction bases: 6. The CDR3 runs to 13 residues. The germline CDR1 and CDR2 sequences are MNHEY and SMNVEV (reference sequence). CDR3 loop: CASNGDRASPLHF. CDR3 nucleotide sequence: TGTGCCAGCAACGGTGACAGGGCTTCACCCCTCCACTTT.

The CDR3 sequence: CASSLEGGANTEAFF. CDR3 nucleotide sequence: TGTGCCAGCAGCTTAGAAGGGGGCGCGAACACTGAAGCTTTCTTT. The chain is built from TRBV7-6 and TRBJ1-1; 7 bases align to TRBD1. The germline gives CDR1 SGHVS, CDR2 FNYEAQ. This CDR3 has 15 amino acids. V trimming: 1 base; J trimming: 1 base; junction bases outside the gene matches: 3. Using reference TRBV7-6 and TRBJ1-1 for the parts outside the CDR3, the full variable domain is GAGVSQSPRYKVTKRGQDVALRCDPISGHVSLYWYRQALGQGPEFLTYFNYEAQQDKSGLPNDRFSAERPEGSISTLTIQRTEQRDSAMYRCASSLEGGANTEAFFGQGTRLTVV.

Remarks on this clone: Other DNA sequences in this sample translate to the same CDR3. CDR3 residues: CASSPGLAGADTQYF. The CDR3 bases are TGCGCCAGCAGCCCGGGACTAGCGGGCGCAGATACGCAGTATTTT. The rearrangement joins TRBV5-1 to TRBJ2-3; 12 bases fit TRBD2. With V trimmed by 4 bases and J by 4 bases, 4 bases remained unmatched. Germline CDR1 and CDR2: SGHRS and YFSETQ. The CDR3 length is 15 residues. The complete variable domain, with remaining parts taken from reference TRBV5-1 and TRBJ2-3, reads KAGVTQTPRYLIKTRGQQVTLSCSPISGHRSVSWYQQTPGQGLQFLFEYFSETQRNKGNFPGRFSGRQFSNSRSEMNVSTLELGDSALYLCASSPGLAGADTQYFGPGTRLTVL.

The gene calls are TRBV19 and TRBJ2-3, with 13 nucleotides matching TRBD2. Per the germline V gene, CDR1 is LNHDA and CDR2 is SQIVND (reference sequence). The J segment lost 2 bases and the V segment lost 9 bases, leaving 5 bases of the junction unmatched. The CDR3 contains 15 residues. CDR3 DNA: TGTGCCAGCGGACTAGCGGGGGCCTACACAGATACGCAGTATTTT. Its protein product is CASGLAGAYTDTQYF.

The table lists this clone with many counts. This sequence joins TRBV4-2 and TRBJ1-4, with D possibly being TRBD1 (5 bases). With 1 base removed from V and 3 bases from J, the gap between germline ends came to 24 bases. The CDR3 runs 20 residues. CDR1 and CDR2 from the germline V gene are LGHNA and YNFKEQ. DNA of the CDR3: TGTGCCAGCAGCCAAGGGGAGGCAACAGGCAACCTTCGGGCTAATGAAAAACTGTTTTTT. It encodes CASSQGEATGNLRANEKLFF.

The chain employs TRBV10-3 and TRBJ2-2, with 7 positions matching TRBD1. This CDR3 region has 16 residues. Per the germline V gene, CDR1 is ENHRY and CDR2 is SYGVKD. V lost 2 bases and J lost 0; bases outside the gene matches: 3. Here the CDR3 reads CAISERQGANTGELFF. CDR3 nucleotide sequence: TGTGCCATCAGTGAGCGGCAGGGGGCGAACACCGGGGAGCTGTTTTTT.

This clone was seen a few times. The chain employs TRBV14 and TRBJ1-2, with unresolved D. Deletions cut 0 bases from V and 0 bases from J, with 5 bases between. CDR1 and CDR2 (germline): SGHDN, FVKESK. This CDR3 has 14 amino acids. The chain's CDR3 is CASSQDQTNYGYTF. The CDR3 nucleotides are TGTGCCAGCAGCCAAGATCAAACTAACTATGGCTACACCTTC.

As DNA, the CDR3 is TGTGCCAGCAGTGAAAGCGTACTCAGGGGGCGCATCCCTGAAGCTTTCTTT. It codes for CASSESVLRGRIPEAFF. The J gene is TRBJ1-1, the V gene TRBV6-1; 8 nucleotides line up with TRBD1. V gave up 2 bases and J gave up 6 bases; unmatched junction bases: 14. This CDR3 spans 17 amino acids. Per germline, CDR1 MNHNS and CDR2 SASEGT.

This rearrangement joins TRBV27 to TRBJ1-5; TRBD1 matches at 9 bases. The junction had 6 bases not matched to a gene; V was cut back by 5 bases and J by 4 bases. This CDR3 is built from 15 residues. Germline CDR1 and CDR2: MNHEY and SMNVEV (reference sequence). CDR3 bases: TGTGCCAGCAGTGCTTCGACAGGGGGGAATCAGCCCCAGCATTTT. Protein product: CASSASTGGNQPQHF.